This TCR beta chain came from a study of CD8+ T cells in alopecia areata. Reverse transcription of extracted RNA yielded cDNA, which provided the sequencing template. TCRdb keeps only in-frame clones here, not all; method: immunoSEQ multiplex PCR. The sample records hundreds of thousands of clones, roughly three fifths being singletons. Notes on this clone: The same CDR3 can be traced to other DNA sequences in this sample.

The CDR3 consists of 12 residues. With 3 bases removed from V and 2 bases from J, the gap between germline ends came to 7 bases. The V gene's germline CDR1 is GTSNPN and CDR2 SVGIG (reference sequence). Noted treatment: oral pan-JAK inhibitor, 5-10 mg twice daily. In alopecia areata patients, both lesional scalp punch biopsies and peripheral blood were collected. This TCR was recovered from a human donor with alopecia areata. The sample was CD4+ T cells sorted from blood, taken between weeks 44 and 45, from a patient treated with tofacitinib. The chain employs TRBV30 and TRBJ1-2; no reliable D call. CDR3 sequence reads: CAWSGGNYGYTF. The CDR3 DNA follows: TGTGCCTGGAGCGGCGGGAACTATGGCTACACCTTC.